The sequence of this T cell receptor beta chain was determined in a study of beta chain features in type 1 diabetes. V dropped 0 bases and J dropped 5; count of bases not matched to a gene: 3. CDR1 and CDR2 from the germline V gene are LGHNA and YSLEER. CDR3 length equals 14 residues. In total, each donor contributed a single heparinised blood draw that averaged around 110 mL. Sorting with CD45RO/CCR7/CD25/CD127/CD95/CD27 yielded naive, central memory, regulatory and stem-like memory CD4+ cells. Study-level results: Insertions at VDJ junctions were less frequent in type 1 diabetes patients. These patients also deleted more nucleotides at the same junctions. Shorter TCRB CDR3s, moderately but significantly so, were found in Type 1 diabetes patients in all four CD4+ subsets.

The sequenced template was cDNA made from the entire isolated RNA. The data were produced by immunoSEQ multiplex PCR, yet TCRdb's version contains in-frame clones alone and is incomplete. The table records 130,000 or so clones, approximately 10% of them present only once. Worth noting for this clone: No antigen is known for it.

Sequenced: central memory CD4+ T cells from blood. The sequence was obtained from a man aged 30 to 45 with type 1 diabetes. The J gene is TRBJ2-5, the V gene TRBV4-3; 7 nucleotides align to TRBD2. This chain's CDR3 is CASSQDTSVETQYF. CDR3 in DNA: TGCGCCAGCAGCCAAGATACTAGCGTTGAGACCCAGTACTTC.